What follows are 6 T cell receptor beta chains derived from one specimen sequenced in a study of cytomegalovirus exposure and HLA in healthy donors. PCR amplification relied on 60 Vbeta primers (plus 13 Jbeta primers). Sequenced by immunoSEQ multiplex PCR; TCRdb stores in-frame clones only, minus some. The table records about 180,000 clones, about 75% of them present only once. The sequenced sample consisted of PBMCs. The receptors were gathered from a man aged 35-49 years in good health and CMV-seropositive.

In this sample, this clone turned up once. This chain joins TRBV9 and TRBJ2-3; D is possibly TRBD2 (6 bases). The CDR3 consists of 18 residues. In germline, CDR1 is SGDLS, CDR2 YYNGEE. Trimming shortened V by 0 bases and J by 2 bases, and 19 bases separated the two germline ends. The CDR3 bases are TGTGCCAGCAGCGTAGGGGTAGTGCGCGGCGGGATCACAGATACGCAGTATTTT. Protein product: CASSVGVVRGGITDTQYF.

This clone was observed a handful of times. CDR3 nucleotides: TGTGCCAGCAGCCAAAGCTATAGCGGGAGTGGGGCCTACAATGAGCAGTTCTTC. Amino acids: CASSQSYSGSGAYNEQFF. The rearrangement joins TRBV7-2 to TRBJ2-1, with 9 bases that match TRBD2. V was clipped by 5 bases and J by 2 bases; unmatched bases: 13. The CDR3 length is 18 residues. Germline CDR1 is SGHTA and CDR2 is FQGNSA.

This clone has only a few counts. V gene TRBV5-6 combines with J gene TRBJ2-1; 7 bases are a match to TRBD1. The length of the CDR3 is 12 residues. Germline CDR1 reads SGHDT; CDR2 reads YYEEEE. V was clipped by 2 bases and J by 14 bases; unmatched bases: 7. The CDR3 nucleotides read TGTGCCAGCAGCTTTAGTGGGGACAGAAAGTTCTTC. It translates to CASSFSGDRKFF. The full variable domain, with the rest looked up from reference TRBV5-6 and TRBJ2-1, is DAGVTQSPTHLIKTRGQQVTLRCSPKSGHDTVSWYQQALGQGPQFIFQYYEEEERQRGNFPDRFSGHQFPNYSSELNVNALLLGDSALYLCASSFSGDRKFFGPGTRLTVL.

This chain joins TRBV11-2 and TRBJ1-3, with 7 bases that match TRBD1. CDR1 and CDR2 (germline): SGHAT, FQNNGV. This CDR3 is built from 15 residues. The V gene end was trimmed by 3 bases and the J gene end by 1 base; junction bases not matched to a gene: 3. CDR3 coding DNA: TGTGCCAGCAGCTTCAACAGGGGTTCTGGAAACACCATATATTTT. This translates into CASSFNRGSGNTIYF.

Here the CDR3 reads CASSAEDSLAQYF. For the CDR3, the DNA is TGTGCCAGCAGTGCCGAAGACAGTTTGGCGCAGTACTTC. This rearrangement joins TRBV6-1 to TRBJ2-7; possibly TRBD1 for D (5 bases). In germline, CDR1 is MNHNS, CDR2 SASEGT. With 4 bases removed from V and 9 bases from J, the gap between germline ends came to 16 bases. The CDR3 is 13 amino acids.

V is TRBV5-1 and J is TRBJ2-1, with unresolved D. The V gene lost 7 bases and the J gene lost 0 bases, with 14 bases spanning the gap. This CDR3 is 15 amino acids long. Germline assignment: CDR1 SGHRS and CDR2 YFSETQ. CDR3 DNA sequence: TGCGCCAGCTCATGGGTGGAGAGCTCCTACAATGAGCAGTTCTTC. Encoded protein: CASSWVESSYNEQFF.